This entry lists 19 T cell receptor beta chains sequenced from one sample in a study of T cells expressing NK-cell markers. TCRdb reprocessed the 5' RACE reads, keeping one entry per CDR3 protein, no DNA. The sample has roughly 160,000 distinct CDR3 sequences; the top ten hold less than 20%. Sequencing was done on a sample of blood T cells: a sorted CD56 or NKG2C T cell subset, CD4+ or CD8+ T cells, or bulk PBMC T cells (not recorded which). The source of these receptors is a woman aged 18-70 years in good health.

This chain connects TRBV27 to TRBJ2-7; TCRdb lists TRBD1, though no DNA is available to test this call. Germline CDR1 reads MNHEY; CDR2 reads SMNVEV (reference sequence). This CDR3 region has 15 residues. CDR3 in amino acids: CASSTWDRGTYEQYF.

J is TRBJ1-2 and V is TRBV12-3 or TRBV12-4; TCRdb indicates TRBD1, and absent DNA this call remains unverified. This CDR3 has 15 residues. This CDR3 reads CASSPKGGWNYGYTF.

V gene TRBV27 combines with J gene TRBJ2-4. Germline values: CDR1 MNHEY, CDR2 SMNVEV (reference sequence). The CDR3 spans 13 residues. Here the CDR3 reads CASSLGDKNIQYF.

This chain connects TRBV29-1 to TRBJ2-3; the D gene TCRdb calls, TRBD1, cannot be checked with no DNA. Germline CDR1 is SQVTM and CDR2 is ANQGSEA. The CDR3 runs to 14 residues. CDR3 region: CSVGQVSSTDTQYF.

The chain joins TRBV7-9 to TRBJ2-4; TCRdb outputs TRBD1, but without DNA this stays unchecked. Germline V gene data show CDR1 as SEHNR and CDR2 as FQNEAQ (reference sequence). The CDR3 contains 12 residues. The CDR3 loop is CASSLYRDIQYF.

The V gene is TRBV4-2, the J gene TRBJ2-2. Per germline, CDR1 LGHNA and CDR2 YNFKEQ. This CDR3 is 14 amino acids long. The CDR3 sequence is CASSQGLGTGELFF.

The rearrangement uses TRBV10-3 and TRBJ1-2. CDR3 length: 12 amino acids. CDR1 and CDR2 (germline): ENHRY, SYGVKD. This CDR3 reads CAISGTTGGYTF.

This chain connects TRBV2 to TRBJ2-1; TCRdb selects TRBD2, and the lack of DNA leaves this call unchecked. The CDR3 sequence is 12 residues long. Germline V gene data show CDR1 as SNHLY and CDR2 as FYNNEI. The CDR3 region is CASTAGVVEQFF.

The chain carries TRBV20-1 and TRBJ2-5. The CDR3 extends over 13 amino acids. Germline values: CDR1 DFQATT, CDR2 SNEGSKA (reference sequence). CDR3 amino acids: CSARDLATETQYF.

V gene TRBV7-9 combines with J gene TRBJ2-3; TCRdb reports TRBD1, a call that lacks DNA to check it against. The CDR3 runs 16 residues. Germline CDR1 is SEHNR and CDR2 is FQNEAQ (reference sequence). CDR3 loop: CASSSHPGPSTDTQYF.

The J gene is TRBJ2-3, the V gene TRBV11-3; TCRdb outputs TRBD2, but without DNA this stays unchecked. The V gene's germline CDR1 is SGHNT and CDR2 YENEEA. The length of the CDR3 is 13 residues. Here the CDR3 reads CASSLPPTHTQYF.

V gene TRBV11-2 combines with J gene TRBJ1-4. Per the germline V gene, CDR1 is SGHAT and CDR2 is FQNNGV. The CDR3 loop spans 15 amino acids. This CDR3 reads CASSRVGLSNEKLFF.

The chain combines TRBV3-1 with TRBJ1-6. CDR3 length equals 14 residues. Looked up from germline, CDR1 is LGHDT and CDR2 is YNNKEL (reference sequence). CDR3 amino acids: CASSQEAKNSPLHF.

J is TRBJ2-3 and V is TRBV6-1; the TCRdb call, TRBD1, lacks DNA for checking. Germline V gives CDR1 MNHNS, CDR2 SASEGT. This CDR3 has 16 amino acids. CDR3 amino acids: CASNLPGHSNADTQYF.

V gene TRBV7-9 combines with J gene TRBJ2-5; there is no DNA to check the TCRdb D call of TRBD2. The CDR3 spans 16 residues. Looked up from germline, CDR1 is SEHNR and CDR2 is FQNEAQ (reference sequence). The CDR3 protein is CASSQTPGGPQETQYF. Full variable domain (rest looked up from reference TRBV7-9 and TRBJ2-5): DTGVSQNPRHKITKRGQNVTFRCDPISEHNRLYWYRQTLGQGPEFLTYFQNEAQLEKSRLLSDRFSAERPKGSFSTLEIQRTEQGDSAMYLCASSQTPGGPQETQYFGPGTRLLVL.

This chain connects TRBV5-1 to TRBJ2-7; there is no DNA to check the TCRdb D call of TRBD2. The CDR3 runs to 14 residues. Germline CDR1 SGHRS, CDR2 YFSETQ. CDR3 loop: CASSSSGPAYEQYF.

The rearrangement joins TRBV12-3 or TRBV12-4 to TRBJ2-6. The CDR3 sequence is 14 residues long. CDR3 in amino acids: CASSLSSGANVLTF.

The chain recombines TRBV25-1 with TRBJ2-5. Per germline, CDR1 MGHDK and CDR2 SYGVNS. This CDR3 spans 13 amino acids. CDR3 in amino acids: CASSKRFQETQYF. Combining the CDR3 with reference TRBV25-1 and TRBJ2-5 gives the whole variable domain EADIYQTPRYLVIGTGKKITLECSQTMGHDKMYWYQQDPGMELHLIHYSYGVNSTEKGDLSSESTVSRIRTEHFPLTLESARPSHTSQYLCASSKRFQETQYFGPGTRLLVL.

V and J are TRBV2 and TRBJ2-3; TCRdb designates TRBD2, a call that cannot be tested without DNA. The CDR3 contains 15 residues. Germline V gives CDR1 SNHLY, CDR2 FYNNEI. CDR3 protein: CASSEPGGHTDTQYF.